The sample holds one count of the clone carrying this T cell receptor (beta chain). Its specificity is not known. This entry belongs to a study of cytomegalovirus exposure and HLA in healthy donors. Study at large: T cells numbering around 190 million yielded some 100 million unique TCR beta sequences in an earlier analysis. A preliminary data release comprised around 85 million unique TCRs obtained from HLA-typed donors.

The primer mix had 60 Vbeta and 13 Jbeta primers. Libraries were prepared by immunoSEQ multiplex PCR; TCRdb keeps only in-frame clonotypes and omits some of them. The sample carries some 100,000 clones, roughly 78% recorded once. Germline loops: CDR1 SGHRS, CDR2 YFSETQ. The CDR3 totals 16 residues. V shed 4 bases and J 0 bases; nucleotides not matched to a gene: 9. The study's findings and limits: In a later analysis, TCR beta V- and J-gene trimming was associated with a missense DCLRE1C variant. Presence/absence analyses rested on an assumption that sequencing depth was roughly uniform across donors.

What was sequenced was PBMCs. This TCR was sampled from a woman aged 35 to 49 in good health and CMV-seropositive. The chain combines TRBV5-1 with TRBJ2-5; 7 nucleotides line up with TRBD2. The CDR3 DNA sequence: TGCGCCAGCAGCGGGGGGGACTTCTCGTACCAAGAGACCCAGTACTTC. Protein: CASSGGDFSYQETQYF.